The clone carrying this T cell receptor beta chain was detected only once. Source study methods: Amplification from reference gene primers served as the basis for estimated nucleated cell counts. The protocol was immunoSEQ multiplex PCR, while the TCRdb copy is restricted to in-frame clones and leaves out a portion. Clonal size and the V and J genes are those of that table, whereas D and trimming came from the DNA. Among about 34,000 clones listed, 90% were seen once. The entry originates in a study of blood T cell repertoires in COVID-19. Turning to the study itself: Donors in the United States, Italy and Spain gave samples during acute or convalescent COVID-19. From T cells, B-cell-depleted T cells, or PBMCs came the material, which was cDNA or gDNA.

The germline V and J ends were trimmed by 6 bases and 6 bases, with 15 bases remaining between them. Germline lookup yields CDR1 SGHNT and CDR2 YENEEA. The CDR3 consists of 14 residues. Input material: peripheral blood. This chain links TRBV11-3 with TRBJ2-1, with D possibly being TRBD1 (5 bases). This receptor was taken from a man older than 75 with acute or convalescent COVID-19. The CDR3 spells CASSALVDSNEQFF. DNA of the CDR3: TGTGCCAGCAGTGCACTCGTCGACAGCAATGAGCAGTTCTTC.